This T cell receptor (beta chain) was captured by sequencing in a study of cytotoxic CD8 clonotypes in ibrutinib-treated CLL. The data were produced by immunoSEQ multiplex PCR, yet TCRdb's version contains in-frame clones alone and is incomplete. The sample gives tens of thousands of clones, less than 85% of which show up once; approximately 35% is in the top ten. This clone was seen a few times. With 4 bases removed from V and 2 bases from J, the gap between germline ends came to 13 bases. The CDR3 length is 15 residues. Germline-derived CDR1 and CDR2 are MNHEY and SVGAGI. For TCR beta libraries, approximately 2 micrograms of genomic DNA were obtained from cryopreserved PBMCs.

Sequenced material: PBMCs, taken after 24 months of ibrutinib treatment. The receptor was isolated from a human donor with chronic lymphocytic leukemia. V is TRBV6-5 and J is TRBJ2-3; D gene unclear. CDR3 sequence (DNA): TGTGCCAGCAGTTCTCCTAGTAGTCACACAGATACGCAGTATTTT. Protein: CASSSPSSHTDTQYF.